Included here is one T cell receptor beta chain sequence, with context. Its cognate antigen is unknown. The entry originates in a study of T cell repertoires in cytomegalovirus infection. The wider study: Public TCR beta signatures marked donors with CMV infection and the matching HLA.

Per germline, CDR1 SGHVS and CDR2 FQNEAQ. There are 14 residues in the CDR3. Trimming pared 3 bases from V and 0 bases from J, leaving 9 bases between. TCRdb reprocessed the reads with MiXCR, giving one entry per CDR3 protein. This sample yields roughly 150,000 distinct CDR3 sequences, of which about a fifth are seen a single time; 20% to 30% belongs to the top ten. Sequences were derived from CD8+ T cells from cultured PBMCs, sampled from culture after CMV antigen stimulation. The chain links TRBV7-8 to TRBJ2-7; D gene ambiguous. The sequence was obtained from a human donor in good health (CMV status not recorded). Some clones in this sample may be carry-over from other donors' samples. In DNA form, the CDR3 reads TGTGCCAGCAGCTTTTGGGGTCCCTCCTACGAGCAGTACTTC. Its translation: CASSFWGPSYEQYF.